This T cell receptor beta chain was sequenced in a study of metastatic and nonmetastatic thyroid tumors. The overall study: Malignant and benign thyroid patients had repertoires compared in peripheral blood and tumor or nodule tissue. Study findings and constraints: Patients with malignant thyroid tumors reportedly had significantly higher TCR beta diversity than those with benign nodules, in blood and tumor.

Authors' methods: To classify distant metastasis in papillary thyroid cancer, a model was built from CDR3 differences across clinicopathological groups. TCRdb re-called the PCR reads via MiXCR. TCRdb's processing, not the authors', yielded these V and J calls. Here the sample spans around 59,000 clones, roughly 15% being singletons. In this sample, this clone turned up many times. Its antigen is unknown. This CDR3 spans 16 amino acids. V lost 4 bases to trimming and J lost 2 bases, with 17 bases between them. Per the germline V gene, CDR1 is SGHAT and CDR2 is FQNNGV. Among the patients, none had received any treatment before thyroid surgery.

The receptor was isolated from a male donor with papillary thyroid cancer or a benign thyroid nodule (not recorded which). Some clones in this sample may be carry-over from other donors' samples. The material sequenced was blood. V and J are TRBV11-2 and TRBJ2-5, with D maybe TRBD2 (5 bases). The CDR3 sequence is CASSSTLTSGQETQYF. CDR3 coding DNA: TGTGCCAGCAGCTCCACCCTTACTAGTGGGCAAGAGACCCAGTACTTC.